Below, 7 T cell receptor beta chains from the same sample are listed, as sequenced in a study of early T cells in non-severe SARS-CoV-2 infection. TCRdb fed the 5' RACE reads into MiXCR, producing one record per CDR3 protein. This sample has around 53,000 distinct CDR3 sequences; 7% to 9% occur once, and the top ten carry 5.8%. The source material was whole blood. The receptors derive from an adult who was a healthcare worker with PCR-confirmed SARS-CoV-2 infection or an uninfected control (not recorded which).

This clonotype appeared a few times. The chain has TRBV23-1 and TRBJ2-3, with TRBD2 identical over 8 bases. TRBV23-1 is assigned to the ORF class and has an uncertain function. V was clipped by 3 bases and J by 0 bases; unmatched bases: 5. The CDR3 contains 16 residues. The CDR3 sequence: CASSHSRGASTDTQYF. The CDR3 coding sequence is TGCGCCAGCAGTCACTCGCGGGGGGCTAGCACAGATACGCAGTATTTT.

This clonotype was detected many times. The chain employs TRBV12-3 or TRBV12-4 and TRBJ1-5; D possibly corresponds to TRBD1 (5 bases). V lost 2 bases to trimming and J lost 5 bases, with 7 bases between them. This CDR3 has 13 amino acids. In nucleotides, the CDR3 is TGTGCCAGCAGTTTAAGGGGAGATCAGCCCCAGCATTTT. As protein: CASSLRGDQPQHF.

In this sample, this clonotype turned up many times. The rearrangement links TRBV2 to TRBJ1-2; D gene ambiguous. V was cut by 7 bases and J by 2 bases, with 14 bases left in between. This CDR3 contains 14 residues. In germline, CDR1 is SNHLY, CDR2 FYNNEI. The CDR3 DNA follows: TGTGCCAGCACTCGGGAATCAACCAACTATGGCTACACCTTC. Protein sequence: CASTRESTNYGYTF.

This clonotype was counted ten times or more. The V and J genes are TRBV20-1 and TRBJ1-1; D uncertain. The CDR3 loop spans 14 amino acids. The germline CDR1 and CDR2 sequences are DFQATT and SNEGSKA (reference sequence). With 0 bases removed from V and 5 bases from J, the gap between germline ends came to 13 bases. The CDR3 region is CSARDSGGRTEAFF. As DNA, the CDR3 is TGCAGTGCTAGAGATTCCGGAGGGAGGACTGAAGCTTTCTTT.

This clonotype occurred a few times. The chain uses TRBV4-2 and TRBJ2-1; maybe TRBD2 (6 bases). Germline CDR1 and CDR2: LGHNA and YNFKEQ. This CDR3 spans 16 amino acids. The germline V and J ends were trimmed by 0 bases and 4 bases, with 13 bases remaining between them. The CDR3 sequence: CASSQDLGGAYNEQFF. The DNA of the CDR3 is TGTGCCAGCAGCCAAGATCTGGGGGGTGCTTACAATGAGCAGTTCTTC.

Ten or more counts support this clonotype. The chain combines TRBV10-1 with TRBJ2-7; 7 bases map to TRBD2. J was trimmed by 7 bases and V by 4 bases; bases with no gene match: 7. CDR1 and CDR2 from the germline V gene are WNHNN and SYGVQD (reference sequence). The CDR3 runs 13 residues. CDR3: CASSGGLSGEQYF. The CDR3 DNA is TGCGCCAGCAGTGGGGGACTATCGGGGGAGCAGTACTTC.

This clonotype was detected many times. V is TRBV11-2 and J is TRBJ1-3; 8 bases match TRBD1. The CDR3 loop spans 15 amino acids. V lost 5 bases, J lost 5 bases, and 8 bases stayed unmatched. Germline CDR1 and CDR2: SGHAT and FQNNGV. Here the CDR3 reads CASSPRTGLRNTIYF. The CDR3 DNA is TGTGCCAGCAGCCCGAGGACAGGGCTTAGAAACACCATATATTTT.